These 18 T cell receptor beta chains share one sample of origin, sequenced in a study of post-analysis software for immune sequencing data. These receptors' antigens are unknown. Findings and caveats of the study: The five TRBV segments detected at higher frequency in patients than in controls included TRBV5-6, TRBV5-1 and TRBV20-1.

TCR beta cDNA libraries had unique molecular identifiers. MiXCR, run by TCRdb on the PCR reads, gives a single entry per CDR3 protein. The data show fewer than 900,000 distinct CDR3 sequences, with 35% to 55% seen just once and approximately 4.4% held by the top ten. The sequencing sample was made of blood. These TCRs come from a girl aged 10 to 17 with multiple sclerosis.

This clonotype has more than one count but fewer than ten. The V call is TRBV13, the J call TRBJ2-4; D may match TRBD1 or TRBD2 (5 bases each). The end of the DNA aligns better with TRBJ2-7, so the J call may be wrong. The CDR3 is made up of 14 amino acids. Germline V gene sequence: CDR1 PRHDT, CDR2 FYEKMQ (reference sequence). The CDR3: CASSLGRPAYEQYF. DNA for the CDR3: TGTGCCAGCAGCTTGGGACGCCCCGCCTACGAGCAGTACTTC.

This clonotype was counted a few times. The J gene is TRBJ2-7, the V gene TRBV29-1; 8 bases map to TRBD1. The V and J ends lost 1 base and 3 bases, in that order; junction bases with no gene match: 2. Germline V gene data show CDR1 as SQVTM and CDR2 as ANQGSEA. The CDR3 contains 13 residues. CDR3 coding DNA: TGCAGCGTTGAAGGGGACAGGAGCTACGAGCAGTACTTC. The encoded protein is CSVEGDRSYEQYF.

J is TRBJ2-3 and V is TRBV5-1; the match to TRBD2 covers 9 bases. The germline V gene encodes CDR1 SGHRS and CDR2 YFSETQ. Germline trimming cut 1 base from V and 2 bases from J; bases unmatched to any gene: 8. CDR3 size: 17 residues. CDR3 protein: CASSLPTSGLATDTQYF. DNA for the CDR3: TGCGCCAGCAGCTTGCCAACTAGCGGGTTGGCCACAGATACGCAGTATTTT.

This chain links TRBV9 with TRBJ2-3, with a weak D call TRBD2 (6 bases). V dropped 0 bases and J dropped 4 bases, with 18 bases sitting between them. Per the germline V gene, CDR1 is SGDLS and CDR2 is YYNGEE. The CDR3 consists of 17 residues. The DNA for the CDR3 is TGTGCCAGCAGCGTAGCTCGGTCGGGAGAGGATTCAGATACGCAGTATTTT. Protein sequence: CASSVARSGEDSDTQYF.

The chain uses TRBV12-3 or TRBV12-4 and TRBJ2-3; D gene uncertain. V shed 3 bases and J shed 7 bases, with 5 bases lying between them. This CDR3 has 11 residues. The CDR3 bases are TGTGCCAGCAGTTTTCTGTATACGCAGTATTTT. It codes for CASSFLYTQYF.

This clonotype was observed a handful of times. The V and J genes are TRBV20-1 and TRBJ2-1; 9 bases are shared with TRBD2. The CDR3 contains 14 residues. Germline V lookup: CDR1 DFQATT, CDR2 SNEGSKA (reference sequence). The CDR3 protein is CSAQTSGSYNEQFF. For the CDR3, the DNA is TGCAGCGCCCAGACTAGCGGATCCTACAATGAGCAGTTCTTC.

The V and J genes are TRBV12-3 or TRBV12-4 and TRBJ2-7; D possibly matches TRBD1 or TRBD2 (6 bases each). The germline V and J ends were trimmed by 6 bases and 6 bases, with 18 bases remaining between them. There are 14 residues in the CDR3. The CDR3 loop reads CASSPSGGRGEQYF. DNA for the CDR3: TGTGCCAGCAGCCCGTCCGGGGGCAGGGGCGAGCAGTACTTC.

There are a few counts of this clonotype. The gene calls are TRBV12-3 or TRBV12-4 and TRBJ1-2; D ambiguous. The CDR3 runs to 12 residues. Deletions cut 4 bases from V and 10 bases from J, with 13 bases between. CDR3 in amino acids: CASSSGPLDYTF. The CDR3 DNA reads TGTGCCAGCAGTTCAGGACCCCTTGACTACACCTTC.

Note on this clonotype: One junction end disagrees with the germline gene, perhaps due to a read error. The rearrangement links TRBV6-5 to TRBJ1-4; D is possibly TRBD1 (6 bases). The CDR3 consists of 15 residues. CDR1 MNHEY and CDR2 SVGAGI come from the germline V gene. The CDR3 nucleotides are TGTGCCAGCAGTTCCTACAGGGAGAGTAATGAAAAACGGTTTTTT. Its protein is CASSSYRESNEKRFF.

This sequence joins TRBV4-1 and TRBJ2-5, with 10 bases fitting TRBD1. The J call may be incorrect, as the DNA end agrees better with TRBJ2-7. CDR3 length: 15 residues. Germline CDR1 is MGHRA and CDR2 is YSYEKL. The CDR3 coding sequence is TGCGCCAGCAGCCAAGACCGGGACAGGGGATACGAGCAGTACTTC. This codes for CASSQDRDRGYEQYF.

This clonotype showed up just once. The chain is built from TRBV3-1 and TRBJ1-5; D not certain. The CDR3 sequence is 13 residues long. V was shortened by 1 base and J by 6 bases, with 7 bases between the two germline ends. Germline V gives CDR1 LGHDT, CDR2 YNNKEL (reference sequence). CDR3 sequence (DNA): TGTGCCAGCAGCCAAGTGGTCGGTCAGCCCCAGCATTTT. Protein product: CASSQVVGQPQHF. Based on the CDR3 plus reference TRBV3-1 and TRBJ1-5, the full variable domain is DTAVSQTPKYLVTQMGNDKSIKCEQNLGHDTMYWYKQDSKKFLKIMFSYNNKELIINETVPNRFSPKSPDKAHLNLHINSLELGDSAVYFCASSQVVGQPQHFGDGTRLSIL.

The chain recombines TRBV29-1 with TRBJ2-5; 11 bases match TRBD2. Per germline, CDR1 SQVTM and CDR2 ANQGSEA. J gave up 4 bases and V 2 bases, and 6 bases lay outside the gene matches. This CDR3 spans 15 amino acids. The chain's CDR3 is CSVERLAGGPETQYF. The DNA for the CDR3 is TGCAGCGTTGAACGGCTAGCGGGAGGACCAGAGACCCAGTACTTC.

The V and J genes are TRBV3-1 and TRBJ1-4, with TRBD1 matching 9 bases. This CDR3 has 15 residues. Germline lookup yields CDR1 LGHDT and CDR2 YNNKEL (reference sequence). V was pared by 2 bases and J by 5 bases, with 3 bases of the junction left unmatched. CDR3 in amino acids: CASSQRTGVNEKLFF. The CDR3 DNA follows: TGTGCCAGCAGCCAACGGACAGGGGTGAATGAAAAACTGTTTTTT.

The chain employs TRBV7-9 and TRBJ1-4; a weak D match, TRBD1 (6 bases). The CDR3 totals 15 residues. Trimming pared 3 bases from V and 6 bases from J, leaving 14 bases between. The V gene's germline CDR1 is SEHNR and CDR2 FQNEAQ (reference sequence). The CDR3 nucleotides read TGTGCCAGCAGCTTCTACCGGGGGGCGGATGAAAAACTGTTTTTT. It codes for CASSFYRGADEKLFF.

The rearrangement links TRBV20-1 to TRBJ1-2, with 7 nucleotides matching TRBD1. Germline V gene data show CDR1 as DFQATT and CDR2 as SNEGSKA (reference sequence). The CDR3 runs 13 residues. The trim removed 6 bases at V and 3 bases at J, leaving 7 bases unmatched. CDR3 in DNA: TGCAGTGCCTCCAATACAGGGGACTATGGCTACACCTTC. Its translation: CSASNTGDYGYTF.

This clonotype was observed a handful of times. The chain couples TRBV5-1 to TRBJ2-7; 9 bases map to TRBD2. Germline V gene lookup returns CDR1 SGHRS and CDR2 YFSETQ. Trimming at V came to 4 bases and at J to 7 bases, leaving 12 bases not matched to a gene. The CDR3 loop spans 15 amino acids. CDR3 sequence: CASSHAGLSGREQYF. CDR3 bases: TGCGCCAGCAGCCACGCCGGACTAAGCGGGAGGGAGCAGTACTTC.

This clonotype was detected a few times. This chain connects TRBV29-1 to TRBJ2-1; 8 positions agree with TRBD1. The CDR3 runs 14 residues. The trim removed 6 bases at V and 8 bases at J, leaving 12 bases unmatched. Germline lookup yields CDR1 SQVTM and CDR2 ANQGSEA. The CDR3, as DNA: TGCAGCGTCCCACCGGGACAGGTTATCGATGAGCAGTTCTTC. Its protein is CSVPPGQVIDEQFF.

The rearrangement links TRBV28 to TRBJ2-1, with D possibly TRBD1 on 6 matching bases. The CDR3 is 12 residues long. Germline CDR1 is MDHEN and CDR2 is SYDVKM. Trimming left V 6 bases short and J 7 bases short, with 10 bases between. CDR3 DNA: TGTGCCAGCAGGATGAGGGGGAATGAGCAGTTCTTC. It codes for CASRMRGNEQFF.